Listed here are 25 T cell receptor beta chains from one sample, sequenced in a study of blood T cell repertoires in COVID-19. Profiled with immunoSEQ multiplex PCR; TCRdb holds only in-frame clones, not every one. The repertoire holds 200,000 to 250,000 clones, with 80% to 90% as singletons. The material sequenced was PBMCs or T cells enriched from blood (not recorded which). The receptor source for this set is a woman younger than 35 in a cohort exposed to, infected with or recovered from COVID-19 (not recorded which).

The chain employs TRBV29-1 and TRBJ2-1; 8 bases are shared with TRBD1. The junction had 7 bases not matched to a gene; V was cut back by 5 bases and J by 4 bases. This CDR3 is 14 amino acids long. The V gene's germline CDR1 is SQVTM and CDR2 ANQGSEA. Here the CDR3 DNA reads TGCAGCGTTATGACAGGGGCCTTGTACAATGAGCAGTTCTTC. It is translated as CSVMTGALYNEQFF.

V gene TRBV5-1 combines with J gene TRBJ1-2; weak D call: TRBD1 (6 bases). The CDR3 consists of 14 residues. The ends were cut back, 2 bases at V and 6 bases at J, with 14 bases in the middle. Germline lookup yields CDR1 SGHRS and CDR2 YFSETQ. The CDR3 loop is CASSFDGRGNGYTF. In DNA, the CDR3 is TGCGCCAGCAGCTTTGACGGCAGGGGTAATGGCTACACCTTC.

V and J are TRBV6-2 or TRBV6-3 and TRBJ2-7, with 11 bases identical to TRBD1. V trimming: 5 bases; J trimming: 0 bases; junction bases outside the gene matches: 6. Looked up from germline, CDR1 is MNHEY and CDR2 is SVGEGT. The CDR3 extends over 16 amino acids. In DNA, the CDR3 is TGTGCCAGCAGTACTAGGACAGGGGGCGCCTCCTACGAGCAGTACTTC. Translating it yields CASSTRTGGASYEQYF.

The gene calls are TRBV10-1 and TRBJ2-5; D gene unclear. The CDR3 has 14 amino acids. Germline values: CDR1 WNHNN, CDR2 SYGVQD (reference sequence). V lost 0 bases to trimming and J lost 2 bases, with 7 bases between them. The DNA for the CDR3 is TGCGCCAGCAGTGAGTCTGGCGGTCAAGAGACCCAGTACTTC. It translates to CASSESGGQETQYF.

This chain joins TRBV19 and TRBJ2-7; 8 bases align to TRBD2. The germline V gene has CDR1 LNHDA and CDR2 SQIVND (reference sequence). The CDR3 runs 14 residues. With V trimmed by 7 bases and J by 1 base, 6 bases remained unmatched. The chain's CDR3 is CASTGSGDSYEQYF. CDR3 DNA: TGTGCCAGTACAGGTAGCGGGGATTCCTACGAGCAGTACTTC.

This chain links TRBV18 with TRBJ2-2, with TRBD2 matching 10 bases. The CDR3 runs to 17 residues. Trimming cost V 3 bases and J 3 bases; bases outside gene matches: 7. Germline lookup yields CDR1 KGHSH and CDR2 LQKENI. CDR3 in amino acids: CASSPSSGGLHTGELFF. The CDR3, as DNA: TGTGCCAGCTCACCTTCTAGCGGGGGACTCCACACCGGGGAGCTGTTTTTT.

The V and J genes are TRBV21-1 and TRBJ1-1; no check of the table's D call, TRBD1, against the DNA was made. TRBV21-1 is reported as a pseudogene. The CDR3 spans 13 residues. The CDR3 here is CASTATGKTEAFF. The CDR3 nucleotides read TGTGCCAGCACCGCAACAGGGAAGACTGAAGCTTTCTTT.

The rearrangement links TRBV6-1 to TRBJ1-1; 8 bases fit TRBD1. The CDR3 contains 18 residues. Germline lookup yields CDR1 MNHNS and CDR2 SASEGT. After removal of 3 bases from V and 3 bases from J, the junction contained 15 bases not matched to a gene. Here the CDR3 DNA reads TGTGCCAGCAGTGACTACTCACAGGGGGTTCTTGAGGACACTGAAGCTTTCTTT. Its translation is CASSDYSQGVLEDTEAFF.

The chain couples TRBV7-9 to TRBJ1-4; possibly TRBD1 for D (6 bases). The CDR3 extends over 15 amino acids. Germline V CDR1 and CDR2: SEHNR, FQNEAQ (reference sequence). V was cut by 5 bases and J by 6 bases, with 16 bases left in between. The CDR3 spells CASSTNRDRDEKLFF. CDR3 sequence (DNA): TGTGCCAGCAGCACAAACAGGGATCGGGATGAAAAACTGTTTTTT.

The chain employs TRBV29-1 and TRBJ1-2; D unresolved. This CDR3 is built from 12 residues. With 7 bases removed from V and 3 bases from J, the gap between germline ends came to 12 bases. Looked up from germline, CDR1 is SQVTM and CDR2 is ANQGSEA. In DNA, the CDR3 is TGCAGCGCGCGCGACACTCACTATGGCTACACCTTC. Translated: CSARDTHYGYTF.

This chain links TRBV28 with TRBJ1-4, with D possibly TRBD1 on 6 matching bases. The CDR3 is made up of 12 amino acids. Trimming left V 8 bases short and J 8 bases short, with 12 bases between. CDR1 is MDHEN, CDR2 SYDVKM, per germline. CDR3 nucleotide sequence: TGTGCCAGCGCCTACAGGGTGGAAAAACTGTTTTTT. Its translation: CASAYRVEKLFF.

This chain connects TRBV5-1 to TRBJ2-1, with D perhaps matching TRBD2 (6 bases). Germline loops: CDR1 SGHRS, CDR2 YFSETQ. Deletions cut 3 bases from V and 0 bases from J, with 10 bases between. This CDR3 contains 15 residues. This CDR3 is CASSSGVSSYNEQFF. Written as DNA, the CDR3 is TGCGCCAGCAGCTCGGGGGTTAGCTCCTACAATGAGCAGTTCTTC.

The count of this clone is one. The CDR3 loop reads CASTRREGIYNEQFF. In DNA, the CDR3 is TGTGCCAGTACAAGACGGGAGGGGATTTACAATGAGCAGTTCTTC. The rearrangement uses TRBV11-1 and TRBJ2-1; TRBD2 agrees at 8 bases. The V gene's germline CDR1 is SGHAT and CDR2 FQDESV (reference sequence). There are 15 residues in the CDR3. The V gene end was trimmed by 9 bases and the J gene end by 4 bases; junction bases not matched to a gene: 11.

This chain connects TRBV29-1 to TRBJ1-1; 8 positions agree with TRBD1. The CDR3 is 13 amino acids. Trimming at V came to 7 bases and at J to 4 bases, leaving 8 bases not matched to a gene. CDR1 and CDR2 from the germline V gene are SQVTM and ANQGSEA. The CDR3 region is CSAPGTGSTEAFF. The CDR3 coding sequence is TGCAGCGCCCCCGGGACAGGCAGCACTGAAGCTTTCTTT.

J is TRBJ2-4 and V is TRBV6-5; no clear D. The CDR3 consists of 14 residues. CDR1 and CDR2 (germline): MNHEY, SVGAGI. Trimming removed 6 bases from V and 8 bases from J, with 17 bases in between. CDR3 bases: TGTGCCAGCAGGAAGGTGACCCCAGAGGACATTCAGTACTTC. Its protein is CASRKVTPEDIQYF.

The table lists this clone with a count of one. This chain connects TRBV5-4 to TRBJ1-2, with D tentatively TRBD1 (5 bases). The CDR3 runs 13 residues. Germline CDR1 and CDR2: SGHNT and YYREEE (reference sequence). The germline V and J ends were trimmed by 4 bases and 7 bases, with 14 bases remaining between them. CDR3 sequence (DNA): TGTGCCAGCAGCCGCCGGGGGATAGGTGGCTACACCTTC. Protein: CASSRRGIGGYTF. The whole variable domain, filled in from reference TRBV5-4 and TRBJ1-2, reads ETGVTQSPTHLIKTRGQQVTLRCSSQSGHNTVSWYQQALGQGPQFIFQYYREEENGRGNFPPRFSGLQFPNYSSELNVNALELDDSALYLCASSRRGIGGYTFGSGTRLTVV.

The genes are TRBV2 and TRBJ1-1; weak D call: TRBD1 (6 bases). This CDR3 is 13 amino acids long. Trimming stripped 6 bases from V and 2 bases from J, with 10 bases between. Germline CDR1 reads SNHLY; CDR2 reads FYNNEI. The CDR3 here is CASRADRNTEAFF. In nucleotides, the CDR3 is TGTGCCAGCAGAGCGGACAGAAACACTGAAGCTTTCTTT.

The V call is TRBV10-3, the J call TRBJ2-2; 7 bases align to TRBD1. The CDR3 is 17 residues long. After removal of 4 bases from V and 5 bases from J, the junction contained 13 bases not matched to a gene. Germline CDR1 is ENHRY and CDR2 is SYGVKD. In DNA, the CDR3 is TGTGCCATCAGTGGAACCCAGGGGGATCGGAGAACCGGGGAGCTGTTTTTT. As protein: CAISGTQGDRRTGELFF.

The chain carries TRBV6-5 and TRBJ1-3; D remains unclear. With 6 bases removed from V and 0 bases from J, the gap between germline ends came to 9 bases. CDR3 length equals 14 residues. In germline, CDR1 is MNHEY, CDR2 SVGAGI. CDR3 residues: CASRGDLSGNTIYF. The CDR3 DNA follows: TGTGCCAGCAGGGGAGACCTCTCTGGAAACACCATATATTTT.

The J gene is TRBJ2-2, the V gene TRBV3-1 (or the pseudogene TRBV3-2), with TRBD2 as a possible D gene (6 bases). Germline CDR1 reads LGHDT; CDR2 reads YNNKEL (reference sequence). Trimming took 4 bases from V and 6 from J, leaving 15 bases between them. The CDR3 extends over 15 amino acids. The CDR3, as DNA: TGTGCCAGCAGCCCCCGGGACTCTGGTCCCGGGGAGCTGTTTTTT. It yields the protein CASSPRDSGPGELFF.

This clone was detected only once. The CDR3: CASSLVSNTNYGYTF. The CDR3, as DNA: TGTGCCAGCAGCTTAGTGTCCAACACCAACTATGGCTACACCTTC. The chain recombines TRBV11-2 with TRBJ1-2; D gene ambiguous. The V and J ends lost 1 base and 2 bases respectively, with 11 bases between them. The CDR3 is 15 amino acids. Germline lookup yields CDR1 SGHAT and CDR2 FQNNGV. Full variable domain (rest looked up from reference TRBV11-2 and TRBJ1-2): EAGVAQSPRYKIIEKRQSVAFWCNPISGHATLYWYQQILGQGPKLLIQFQNNGVVDDSQLPKDRFSAERLKGVDSTLKIQPAKLEDSAVYLCASSLVSNTNYGYTFGSGTRLTVV.

This rearrangement joins TRBV29-1 to TRBJ1-2; no clear D. CDR3 length: 13 residues. CDR1 is SQVTM, CDR2 ANQGSEA, per germline. V was trimmed by 3 bases and J by 0 bases, leaving 8 bases between them. The CDR3 coding sequence is TGCAGCGTTGACTTAACAGCTAACTATGGCTACACCTTC. Protein: CSVDLTANYGYTF.

The gene calls are TRBV2 and TRBJ1-1, with D tentatively TRBD1 (6 bases). The CDR3 is made up of 12 amino acids. CDR1 and CDR2 from the germline V gene are SNHLY and FYNNEI. V lost 3 bases, J lost 7 bases, and 9 bases lay in between. CDR3 loop: CASSEGAREAFF. Here the CDR3 DNA reads TGTGCCAGCAGTGAGGGGGCCCGTGAAGCTTTCTTT.

The chain has TRBV4-1 and TRBJ2-2; D not resolved. The V end lost 4 bases, the J end lost 0 bases, and 9 bases lay between the germline ends. Per germline, CDR1 MGHRA and CDR2 YSYEKL. The CDR3 sequence is 15 residues long. CDR3 sequence reads: CASSPLEANTGELFF. In nucleotides, the CDR3 is TGCGCCAGCAGCCCGCTAGAGGCGAACACCGGGGAGCTGTTTTTT.

The V call is TRBV5-6, the J call TRBJ1-2, with D possibly TRBD1 on 6 matching bases. The CDR3 contains 17 residues. V lost 2 bases and J lost 6, with 23 bases in between. The germline CDR1 and CDR2 sequences are SGHDT and YYEEEE. CDR3 amino acids: CASSFLLELGARDGYTF. CDR3 in DNA: TGTGCCAGCAGCTTTTTGCTCGAGTTGGGGGCGCGGGATGGCTACACCTTC.